This entry describes one TCR beta chain. Its antigen is undetermined. 13 Jbeta primers and 60 Vbeta primers were used for the PCR. Clones were read by immunoSEQ multiplex PCR, and TCRdb kept only the in-frame ones, dropping some. The table has 95,000 to 100,000 clones, around 77% seen once. Germline CDR1 reads MDHEN; CDR2 reads SYDVKM. The junction had 12 bases not matched to a gene; V was cut back by 3 bases and J by 9 bases. The CDR3 is made up of 18 amino acids. The data stem from a study of cytomegalovirus exposure and HLA in healthy donors. The wider study: Among roughly 190 million T cells, an earlier analysis found around 100 million unique TCR beta sequences.

Study findings and constraints: Most subjects' HLA-A and HLA-B alleles were reportedly predicted from TCR beta sequences. Analysis was performed later, and it showed HLA-associated TCR beta chains to be more clonally expanded than equally common others.

V gene TRBV28 combines with J gene TRBJ2-1; the match to TRBD2 covers 15 bases. The receptor was isolated from a female donor in good health and CMV-seronegative. The specimen was PBMCs. The CDR3 reads CASSLRRTSGRAWAEQFF. The CDR3 DNA reads as TGTGCCAGCAGTTTGCGGCGGACTAGCGGGAGGGCCTGGGCTGAGCAGTTCTTC.